The present T cell receptor (beta chain) was sequenced within a study of Graves' ophthalmopathy and Graves' hyperthyroidism. Study findings and constraints: Separation of ophthalmopathy from stable hyperthyroidism was achieved by a 13-signature model, at about 90% sensitivity and 70% to 82% specificity.

A 10 ml volume of fresh peripheral blood provided the PBMCs. Amplification from RNA transcripts yielded the TCR beta CDR3 regions. The first-round RT-PCR employed HTBI primers together with the Qiagen OneStep RT-PCR kit. A multiplex PCR was then performed as the second round. Via MiXCR, TCRdb re-called the multiplex PCR reads, giving one row per CDR3 protein. The data hold about 210,000 distinct CDR3 sequences, with 25% to 35% observed a single time. This clonotype was seen repeatedly, ten times or more. Its antigen is undetermined. Trimming removed 3 bases from V and 4 bases from J; junction bases left unmatched: 5. Germline V CDR1 and CDR2: KGHSH, LQKENI. This CDR3 is 14 amino acids long.

The V call is TRBV18, the J call TRBJ2-7, with 8 bases lining up with TRBD1. This clonotype was sampled from a man aged 45-65 years with Graves' ophthalmopathy. Material for sequencing was peripheral blood. The CDR3 reads CASSPSGGTYEQYF. The CDR3 DNA follows: TGTGCCAGCTCACCCTCAGGGGGCACGTACGAGCAGTACTTC.